This is a list of T cell receptor beta chains from one sample in a study of shared clonotypes between healthy human individuals. The assay was immunoSEQ multiplex PCR, and TCRdb's table has in-frame clones only and misses some. The profile shows about 980,000 clones, around 80% of them singletons. Source material: memory CD4+ T cells sorted from blood. Receptor source: a man younger than 35 in good health. Both conserved end residues are part of each CDR3. Each record gives: CDR3 DNA, CDR3 protein, J gene, V gene, clone size, D gene. The D gene is left open where the match is weak. Clone size, where shown, is once, few, many, or a class for clones that have expanded.

CDR3nt: TGTGCCAGTACCCGAGGGGGCCGGAACGAGCAGTACTTC
CDR3aa: CASTRGGRNEQYF
j_gene: TRBJ2-7
v_gene: TRBV28
abundance: NA
d_gene: TRBD1

CDR3nt: TGCGCCAGCAGCGCGGGGACAGGGCGTGAAAAACTGTTTTTT
CDR3aa: CASSAGTGREKLFF
j_gene: TRBJ1-4
v_gene: TRBV5-1
abundance: once
d_gene: TRBD1

CDR3nt: TGTGCCAGCAACTGTGATCGTGTCGTGTCTTTCTTT
CDR3aa: CASNCDRVVSFF
j_gene: TRBJ1-1
v_gene: TRBV21-1
abundance: NA
d_gene: NA

CDR3nt: TGCGCCAGCAGCTTGGGAGGGGCCCCACTGAGCTACACCTTC
CDR3aa: CASSLGGAPLSYTF
j_gene: TRBJ1-2
v_gene: TRBV5-1
abundance: NA
d_gene: NA

CDR3nt: TGCGCCAGCAGCCATGAAAGGAATCAGCCCCAGCATTTT
CDR3aa: CASSHERNQPQHF
j_gene: TRBJ1-5
v_gene: TRBV4-3
abundance: NA
d_gene: NA

CDR3nt: TGTGCCTGGAGTACCTTAAGAGCGGAGGTGGGAGGTGGGCAGTATTTT
CDR3aa: CAWSTLRAEVGGGQYF
j_gene: TRBJ2-3
v_gene: TRBV30
abundance: NA
d_gene: NA

CDR3nt: TGTGCCAGCTCACCAAACAGCCACACAGATACGCAGTATTTT
CDR3aa: CASSPNSHTDTQYF
j_gene: TRBJ2-3
v_gene: TRBV18
abundance: once
d_gene: NA

CDR3nt: TGTGCCAGCAGTGAACGGGGCACCTCGGGCGAGCAGTACTTC
CDR3aa: CASSERGTSGEQYF
j_gene: TRBJ2-7
v_gene: TRBV2
abundance: NA
d_gene: NA

CDR3nt: TGTGCCAGCAGCTTGGACAGCTATTCAGCTAACTATGGCTACACCTTC
CDR3aa: CASSLDSYSANYGYTF
j_gene: TRBJ1-2
v_gene: TRBV5-4
abundance: many
d_gene: NA

CDR3nt: TGTGCCAGCAGCCCGGACAGGGCACCTGAAGCTTTCTTT
CDR3aa: CASSPDRAPEAFF
j_gene: TRBJ1-1
v_gene: TRBV11-2
abundance: NA
d_gene: TRBD1

CDR3nt: TGTGCCTGGAGGGCTAGGACAGTTCGACAAACCTACGAGCAGTACTTC
CDR3aa: CAWRARTVRQTYEQYF
j_gene: TRBJ2-7
v_gene: TRBV30
abundance: NA
d_gene: NA

CDR3nt: TGCGCCAGCAGCTTGGGTACGTTCTCTAGCACAGATACGCAGTATTTT
CDR3aa: CASSLGTFSSTDTQYF
j_gene: TRBJ2-3
v_gene: TRBV5-1
abundance: NA
d_gene: NA

CDR3nt: TGTGCCATTACGGGAGCGAGCTACAATGAGCAGTTCTTC
CDR3aa: CAITGASYNEQFF
j_gene: TRBJ2-1
v_gene: TRBV10-3
abundance: NA
d_gene: NA

CDR3nt: TGTGCCAGCGGGTCCGTCAGACAAGAGACCCAGTACTTC
CDR3aa: CASGSVRQETQYF
j_gene: TRBJ2-5
v_gene: TRBV28
abundance: NA
d_gene: NA

CDR3nt: TGTGCCAGCAGCGTAGGAGACGCGGGGGGGTCCACAGATACGCAGTATTTT
CDR3aa: CASSVGDAGGSTDTQYF
j_gene: TRBJ2-3
v_gene: TRBV9
abundance: NA
d_gene: TRBD2

CDR3nt: TGTGCCAGCAGCTGGGACAGCTATAGCAATCAGCCCCAGCATTTT
CDR3aa: CASSWDSYSNQPQHF
j_gene: TRBJ1-5
v_gene: TRBV11-2
abundance: NA
d_gene: TRBD1

CDR3nt: TGCGCCAGCAGTGAGGGGACGGTGGGTAGCGGCAATGAGCAGTTCTTC
CDR3aa: CASSEGTVGSGNEQFF
j_gene: TRBJ2-1
v_gene: TRBV10-2
abundance: few
d_gene: NA

CDR3nt: TGCGCCAGCAGCTTCGGACACAGGTCTAGCACAGATACGCAGTATTTT
CDR3aa: CASSFGHRSSTDTQYF
j_gene: TRBJ2-3
v_gene: TRBV5-1
abundance: once
d_gene: NA

CDR3nt: TGTGCCAGCACACACCGGACGGAAAGAAACACTGAAGCTTTCTTT
CDR3aa: CASTHRTERNTEAFF
j_gene: TRBJ1-1
v_gene: TRBV6-5
abundance: NA
d_gene: NA

CDR3nt: TGTGCCAGTAGTATCGAGTTGTACTACGAGCAGTACTTC
CDR3aa: CASSIELYYEQYF
j_gene: TRBJ2-7
v_gene: TRBV19
abundance: NA
d_gene: NA

CDR3nt: TGTGCCAGCAGTTTGAGGGGACGGCCGAACACCGGGGAGCTGTTTTTT
CDR3aa: CASSLRGRPNTGELFF
j_gene: TRBJ2-2
v_gene: TRBV28
abundance: few
d_gene: NA

CDR3nt: TGCGCCAGCAGCAGCGCGGAATACGAGCAGTACTTC
CDR3aa: CASSSAEYEQYF
j_gene: TRBJ2-7
v_gene: TRBV5-1
abundance: NA
d_gene: NA

CDR3nt: TGTGCCAGCAGCCTCGGGACAGGGCTCACTAATGAAAAACTGTTTTTT
CDR3aa: CASSLGTGLTNEKLFF
j_gene: TRBJ1-4
v_gene: TRBV11-2
abundance: NA
d_gene: TRBD1

CDR3nt: TGTGCCAGCAGGGGACCCTCCCAAGAGACCCAGTACTTC
CDR3aa: CASRGPSQETQYF
j_gene: TRBJ2-5
v_gene: TRBV6-1
abundance: NA
d_gene: NA

CDR3nt: TGTGCCAGCAGCCAAGCGGGGTTTGATTCACCCCTCCACTTT
CDR3aa: CASSQAGFDSPLHF
j_gene: TRBJ1-6
v_gene: TRBV14
abundance: NA
d_gene: NA

CDR3nt: TGCGCCAGCTCTGCCGGGTACGGCACAGATACGCAGTATTTT
CDR3aa: CASSAGYGTDTQYF
j_gene: TRBJ2-3
v_gene: TRBV5-1
abundance: many
d_gene: NA

CDR3nt: TGTGCCAGCAGGTCGGGACAGGGAAGCGGCTACACCTTC
CDR3aa: CASRSGQGSGYTF
j_gene: TRBJ1-2
v_gene: TRBV2
abundance: NA
d_gene: TRBD1

CDR3nt: TGTGCCAGCAGTGAGCGGCCCTCTGCGGGCCTTCTCCACTTT
CDR3aa: CASSERPSAGLLHF
j_gene: TRBJ1-6
v_gene: TRBV2
abundance: NA
d_gene: NA

CDR3nt: TGTGCCAGCAGTGAAGCCTCAGGCGGAGGCGAGCAGTACTTC
CDR3aa: CASSEASGGGEQYF
j_gene: TRBJ2-7
v_gene: TRBV6-1
abundance: NA
d_gene: NA

CDR3nt: TGTGCCAGCAGTTCCGACCTGAATGAAAAACTGTTTTTT
CDR3aa: CASSSDLNEKLFF
j_gene: TRBJ1-4
v_gene: TRBV6-6
abundance: many
d_gene: NA

CDR3nt: TGTGCCAGCAGCTTAGCCGGGACTAGCGCAAATGAGCAGTTCTTC
CDR3aa: CASSLAGTSANEQFF
j_gene: TRBJ2-1
v_gene: TRBV7-8
abundance: NA
d_gene: TRBD2

CDR3nt: TGTGCCAGCAGCTTCACCAGGGGGGATACGCAGTATTTT
CDR3aa: CASSFTRGDTQYF
j_gene: TRBJ2-3
v_gene: TRBV7-6
abundance: once
d_gene: TRBD1

CDR3nt: TGTGCCAGCAGTGGAGGGGCCCCCCCAGATACGCAGTATTTT
CDR3aa: CASSGGAPPDTQYF
j_gene: TRBJ2-3
v_gene: TRBV2
abundance: NA
d_gene: NA

CDR3nt: TGCAGCGTTATTCCAGGGAGAGGCAATCAGCCCCAGCATTTT
CDR3aa: CSVIPGRGNQPQHF
j_gene: TRBJ1-5
v_gene: TRBV29-1
abundance: NA
d_gene: NA

CDR3nt: TGTGCCTGGAGCCCGAAGGACAGGGGAATTGACAATTCACCCCTCCACTTT
CDR3aa: CAWSPKDRGIDNSPLHF
j_gene: TRBJ1-6
v_gene: TRBV30
abundance: NA
d_gene: TRBD1

CDR3nt: TGTGCCAGCAGCTTAGCCGAGGGTGGTTGGGACATTCAGTACTTC
CDR3aa: CASSLAEGGWDIQYF
j_gene: TRBJ2-4
v_gene: TRBV7-9
abundance: NA
d_gene: NA

CDR3nt: TGTGCCAGCAGCGTTGGGACAGAAGGATACTACGAGCAGTACTTC
CDR3aa: CASSVGTEGYYEQYF
j_gene: TRBJ2-7
v_gene: TRBV9
abundance: NA
d_gene: TRBD1

CDR3nt: TGTGCCAGCAGCTCTCCCGGACAGGGGGCTAATTCACCCCTCCACTTT
CDR3aa: CASSSPGQGANSPLHF
j_gene: TRBJ1-6
v_gene: TRBV5-6
abundance: NA
d_gene: TRBD1

CDR3nt: TGTGCCAGCAGCTTTGACGGAAATAGCAATCAGCCCCAGCATTTT
CDR3aa: CASSFDGNSNQPQHF
j_gene: TRBJ1-5
v_gene: TRBV5-5
abundance: NA
d_gene: NA

CDR3nt: TGTGCCAGCAGTTACGGGGACAAGGGAGGAGAGACCCAGTACTTC
CDR3aa: CASSYGDKGGETQYF
j_gene: TRBJ2-5
v_gene: TRBV6-6
abundance: NA
d_gene: NA

CDR3nt: TGCAGCGTCGTAGCGGGAACCGCCTACGAGCAGTACTTC
CDR3aa: CSVVAGTAYEQYF
j_gene: TRBJ2-7
v_gene: TRBV29-1
abundance: NA
d_gene: TRBD2

CDR3nt: TGTGCCAGCAGTGAGGTACAGGGGGCAGAGACCCAGTACTTC
CDR3aa: CASSEVQGAETQYF
j_gene: TRBJ2-5
v_gene: TRBV25-1
abundance: NA
d_gene: TRBD1

CDR3nt: TGTGCCAGCAGTGAAGTCTTGGAATACGAGCAGTACTTC
CDR3aa: CASSEVLEYEQYF
j_gene: TRBJ2-7
v_gene: TRBV6-1
abundance: NA
d_gene: NA

CDR3nt: TGCAGTGCTAGGCGGACTGGAGGCTACACCTTC
CDR3aa: CSARRTGGYTF
j_gene: TRBJ1-2
v_gene: TRBV20-1
abundance: NA
d_gene: NA

CDR3nt: TGTGCCAGCAGTTTAACGGACAGGGACCAAGAGACCCAGTACTTC
CDR3aa: CASSLTDRDQETQYF
j_gene: TRBJ2-5
v_gene: TRBV27
abundance: once
d_gene: TRBD1

CDR3nt: TGTGCCAGCAGTACAGGCCCTATCGACGAGCAGTACTTC
CDR3aa: CASSTGPIDEQYF
j_gene: TRBJ2-7
v_gene: TRBV28
abundance: NA
d_gene: NA

CDR3nt: TGTGCCAGCAGCCCTTATGCTGGCCAGGGCGGGGGCTACACCTTC
CDR3aa: CASSPYAGQGGGYTF
j_gene: TRBJ1-2
v_gene: TRBV14
abundance: NA
d_gene: NA

CDR3nt: TGTGCCAGCAGCTTAGGAGGACGGGATAATTCACCCCTCCACTTT
CDR3aa: CASSLGGRDNSPLHF
j_gene: TRBJ1-6
v_gene: TRBV7-8
abundance: NA
d_gene: NA

CDR3nt: TGTGCCAGCAGGCATAACTTATTTGGACAGGGAAAGATTTACGAGCAGTACTTC
CDR3aa: CASRHNLFGQGKIYEQYF
j_gene: TRBJ2-7
v_gene: TRBV2
abundance: NA
d_gene: TRBD1

CDR3nt: TGTGCCAGCAGCTGGGACAGGGAGGGCTATGGCTACACCTTC
CDR3aa: CASSWDREGYGYTF
j_gene: TRBJ1-2
v_gene: TRBV7-8
abundance: NA
d_gene: TRBD1

CDR3nt: TGTGCCAGCAGTTCGGGGGTCCAAGCCAAAAACATTCAGTACTTC
CDR3aa: CASSSGVQAKNIQYF
j_gene: TRBJ2-4
v_gene: TRBV28
abundance: NA
d_gene: NA

CDR3nt: TGTGCCAGCAGCAAAGAGGAGGGGGCGTCGAGCACCGGGGAGCTGTTTTTT
CDR3aa: CASSKEEGASSTGELFF
j_gene: TRBJ2-2
v_gene: TRBV21-1
abundance: NA
d_gene: NA

CDR3nt: TGTGCCAGCAGTTATGAACAGCGAGGTTCACCCCTCCACTTT
CDR3aa: CASSYEQRGSPLHF
j_gene: TRBJ1-6
v_gene: TRBV6-5
abundance: NA
d_gene: NA

CDR3nt: TGTGCCAGCAGGGACACCACCTCTGGGGCCAACGTCCTGACTTTC
CDR3aa: CASRDTTSGANVLTF
j_gene: TRBJ2-6
v_gene: TRBV2
abundance: NA
d_gene: NA

CDR3nt: TGCGCCAGCAGCTTGGCGACAGGGCTCTATGGCTACACCTTC
CDR3aa: CASSLATGLYGYTF
j_gene: TRBJ1-2
v_gene: TRBV5-1
abundance: NA
d_gene: TRBD1

CDR3nt: TGTGCCAGTAGTATCTGGCAGGGGTCCGGGGAGCTGTTTTTT
CDR3aa: CASSIWQGSGELFF
j_gene: TRBJ2-2
v_gene: TRBV19
abundance: few
d_gene: NA

CDR3nt: TGCGCCAGCAGCCAAGATCGGAGCGGGCAAGAGACCCAGTACTTC
CDR3aa: CASSQDRSGQETQYF
j_gene: TRBJ2-5
v_gene: TRBV4-1
abundance: NA
d_gene: NA

CDR3nt: TGCGCCAGCAGGGCCGGGGCCGGGGAGCTGTTTTTT
CDR3aa: CASRAGAGELFF
j_gene: TRBJ2-2
v_gene: TRBV10-2
abundance: NA
d_gene: NA